The subject of this entry is one TCR beta chain. The data originate from a study of PD-L1 blockade in urothelial cancer. Time point meaning: pretreatment peripheral blood. This CDR3 contains 16 residues. After removal of 4 bases from V and 2 bases from J, the junction contained 3 bases not matched to a gene. Germline lookup yields CDR1 SGHNT and CDR2 YYREEE (reference sequence). Assay used: immunoSEQ multiplex PCR; TCRdb lists only in-frame clones, some missing. Among approximately 50,000 clones listed, roughly 80% were seen once. This sequence was found in a man in his fifties with urothelial cancer. The chain recombines TRBV5-4 with TRBJ2-1; 13 bases are a match to TRBD2. The sample consisted of PBMCs, taken around atezolizumab (anti-PD-L1) treatment. The CDR3 reads CASSPGLAGAYNEQFF. The CDR3 DNA reads TGTGCCAGCAGCCCTGGACTAGCGGGAGCCTACAATGAGCAGTTCTTC.